A single sample is the source of the 30 T cell receptor beta chains below, sequenced in a study of T cell repertoires in cytomegalovirus infection. These TCRs are of unknown antigen specificity. From the reads, TCRdb called clonotypes with MiXCR, one entry per CDR3 protein. This table has approximately 990,000 distinct CDR3 sequences, around 29% appearing once. Specimen: cultured CD8+ T cells from PBMCs, collected from culture after CMV antigen stimulation. The receptors shown here come from a human donor in good health (CMV status not recorded). Some clones in this sample may be carry-over from other donors' samples.

This clonotype has a count of ten or more. J is TRBJ2-7 and V is TRBV7-2, with 11 bases that match TRBD1. Germline CDR1 is SGHTA and CDR2 is FQGNSA. CDR3 size: 17 residues. The trim removed 1 base at V and 4 bases at J, leaving 9 bases unmatched. CDR3 loop: CASSLVGGQGARYEQYF. The CDR3, as DNA: TGTGCCAGCAGCTTAGTAGGAGGACAGGGGGCAAGATACGAGCAGTACTTC.

V gene TRBV12-3 or TRBV12-4 combines with J gene TRBJ2-7, with D perhaps matching TRBD1 (5 bases). The CDR3 runs 16 residues. V shed 2 bases and J shed 2 bases, with 16 bases lying between them. CDR3 coding DNA: TGTGCCAGCAGTTTAATTGGTCCCACAGGAACCTACGAGCAGTACGTC. This sequence encodes CASSLIGPTGTYEQYV.

This chain uses TRBV10-3 with TRBJ2-2; no definite D call. This CDR3 is built from 12 residues. Trimming cost V 7 bases and J 3 bases, with 6 bases left between them. Germline V lookup: CDR1 ENHRY, CDR2 SYGVKD. CDR3 coding DNA: TGTGCCATCATTACTGACACCGGGGAGCTGTTTTTT. Protein: CAIITDTGELFF.

This chain connects TRBV4-3 to TRBJ2-2; D possibly corresponds to TRBD2 (6 bases). The germline V gene encodes CDR1 LGHNA and CDR2 YSLEER. The CDR3 loop spans 16 amino acids. V was clipped by 4 bases and J by 2 bases, with 14 bases between them. The CDR3 region is CASSRRGTVNTGELFF. The CDR3 nucleotides are TGCGCCAGCAGCCGCCGAGGGACTGTTAACACCGGGGAGCTGTTTTTT.

In this sample, this clonotype turned up many times. The chain combines TRBV7-6 with TRBJ2-7, with TRBD1 matching over 9 bases. Trimming took 5 bases from V and 3 from J; bases not matched to a gene: 5. Germline V lookup: CDR1 SGHVS, CDR2 FNYEAQ. The CDR3 contains 14 residues. The CDR3 DNA sequence: TGTGCCAGCAGCCCGGACAGGGGATACTACGAGCAGTACTTC. It specifies CASSPDRGYYEQYF. The whole variable domain, filled in from reference TRBV7-6 and TRBJ2-7, reads GAGVSQSPRYKVTKRGQDVALRCDPISGHVSLYWYRQALGQGPEFLTYFNYEAQQDKSGLPNDRFSAERPEGSISTLTIQRTEQRDSAMYRCASSPDRGYYEQYFGPGTRLTVT.

This sequence joins TRBV6-1 and TRBJ1-2; D ambiguous. Germline V gives CDR1 MNHNS, CDR2 SASEGT. The CDR3 has 14 residues. Trimming took off 6 bases at V and 3 bases at J, with 14 bases between the two ends. This chain's CDR3 is CASSFFGEDYGYTF. The CDR3 DNA reads TGTGCCAGCAGCTTCTTTGGGGAAGACTATGGCTACACCTTC.

This clonotype was counted only a few times. The V call is TRBV19, the J call TRBJ1-1; perhaps TRBD1 as D (6 bases). The germline V gene has CDR1 LNHDA and CDR2 SQIVND (reference sequence). The CDR3 length is 17 residues. Trimming removed 3 bases from V and 1 base from J, with 18 bases in between. The CDR3 DNA follows: TGTGCCAGTAGTATTCTCGCCCGGGGGGCTAGGAACACTGAAGCTTTCTTT. This codes for CASSILARGARNTEAFF.

This clonotype has at least ten counts. The chain couples TRBV6-2 or TRBV6-3 to TRBJ2-7, with a tentative D call TRBD1 (6 bases). Per germline, CDR1 MNHEY and CDR2 SVGEGT. V was clipped by 0 bases and J by 3 bases, with 15 bases between them. The CDR3 consists of 16 residues. CDR3 coding DNA: TGTGCCAGCAGTTACTCGATCGCAGGGGCAATCTACGAGCAGTACTTC. As protein: CASSYSIAGAIYEQYF.

V usage is TRBV27 and J usage is TRBJ2-3; TRBD2 agrees at 7 bases. Germline V lookup: CDR1 MNHEY, CDR2 SMNVEV (reference sequence). The V gene end was trimmed by 0 bases and the J gene end by 2 bases; junction bases not matched to a gene: 17. The CDR3 loop spans 20 amino acids. This CDR3 reads CASSLSSPGRVSGYTDTQYF. CDR3 coding DNA: TGTGCCAGCAGTTTATCGTCCCCAGGACGTGTTAGCGGGTACACAGATACGCAGTATTTT.

About this clonotype: This could be a read error, since a much larger clone is one nucleotide away. The chain carries TRBV12-3 or TRBV12-4 and TRBJ2-7; maybe TRBD2 (6 bases). This CDR3 contains 13 residues. CDR3 sequence (DNA): TGTGCCAGCAGTCTAGCGACCACCTACGAGCAGTACTTC. Residues: CASSLATTYEQYF.

This clonotype was found a few times. The V and J genes are TRBV7-6 and TRBJ2-1, with 8 bases aligning to TRBD2. The germline gives CDR1 SGHVS, CDR2 FNYEAQ. The CDR3 is 15 residues long. With 4 bases clipped from V and 8 bases from J, the junction kept 10 bases outside the gene matches. The DNA of the CDR3 is TGTGCCAGCAGCTCTGCCAGTTGGCGGGGGGATGAGCAGTTCTTC. Amino acids: CASSSASWRGDEQFF.

At least ten counts were recorded for this clonotype. The chain employs TRBV7-9 and TRBJ2-3, with a tentative D call TRBD1 (5 bases). Germline V gene sequence: CDR1 SEHNR, CDR2 FQNEAQ (reference sequence). There are 15 residues in the CDR3. Trimming stripped 4 bases from V and 1 base from J, with 12 bases between. CDR3: CASSSTGAGTDTQYF. Written as DNA, the CDR3 is TGTGCCAGCAGCTCGACTGGGGCGGGCACAGATACGCAGTATTTT.

V gene TRBV5-1 combines with J gene TRBJ2-3; 13 nucleotides align to TRBD2. V lost 5 bases and J lost 4; bases outside the gene matches: 7. From germline, CDR1 is SGHRS and CDR2 YFSETQ. The CDR3 spans 16 residues. CDR3 amino acids: CASSPGLAGESDTQYF. CDR3 sequence (DNA): TGCGCCAGCAGTCCCGGACTAGCGGGGGAGTCAGATACGCAGTATTTT.

This clonotype occurred a few times. The chain couples TRBV6-1 to TRBJ2-2, with 7 bases lining up with TRBD1. Per the germline V gene, CDR1 is MNHNS and CDR2 is SASEGT. The V segment lost 6 bases and the J segment 3 bases; nucleotides outside the gene matches: 4. This CDR3 spans 14 amino acids. Here the CDR3 DNA reads TGTGCCAGCAGAGACAGGGTGTACACCGGGGAGCTGTTTTTT. It specifies CASRDRVYTGELFF.

This clonotype occurred many times. The gene calls are TRBV7-2 and TRBJ1-6; no clear D. The germline gives CDR1 SGHTA, CDR2 FQGNSA. Trimming left V 1 base short and J 7 bases short, with 14 bases between. The CDR3 consists of 16 residues. CDR3 amino acids: CASSLGPGFSNSPLHF. For the CDR3, the DNA is TGTGCCAGCAGCTTAGGACCGGGGTTCAGCAATTCACCCCTCCACTTT.

The chain employs TRBV6-1 and TRBJ1-5, with a weak D call TRBD1 (5 bases). Germline CDR1 MNHNS, CDR2 SASEGT. V gave up 2 bases and J gave up 3 bases, with 14 bases separating them. The CDR3 extends over 16 amino acids. CDR3 protein: CASSEFSGPNNQPQHF. For the CDR3, the DNA is TGTGCCAGCAGTGAATTTTCAGGGCCGAACAATCAGCCCCAGCATTTT.

This clonotype was counted at least ten times. This chain uses TRBV25-1 with TRBJ2-5; D may be TRBD2 (7 bases). The V gene's germline CDR1 is MGHDK and CDR2 SYGVNS. The germline V and J ends were trimmed by 11 bases and 3 bases, with 19 bases remaining between them. The CDR3 is made up of 14 amino acids. The CDR3 DNA reads TGTGCCGTAAAAGGAGGGGGGGGCGAAGAGACCCAGTACTTC. It codes for CAVKGGGGEETQYF.

The rearrangement links TRBV7-9 to TRBJ1-1, with D tentatively TRBD1 (6 bases). Germline V gene data show CDR1 as SEHNR and CDR2 as FQNEAQ (reference sequence). There are 16 residues in the CDR3. V was shortened by 5 bases and J by 5 bases, with 21 bases between the two germline ends. The CDR3 here is CASSIGGFATGTEAFF. The CDR3 nucleotides are TGTGCCAGCAGCATAGGGGGGTTCGCTACGGGTACTGAAGCTTTCTTT. Variable domain in full (rest from reference TRBV7-9 and TRBJ1-1): DTGVSQNPRHKITKRGQNVTFRCDPISEHNRLYWYRQTLGQGPEFLTYFQNEAQLEKSRLLSDRFSAERPKGSFSTLEIQRTEQGDSAMYLCASSIGGFATGTEAFFGQGTRLTVV.

This clonotype showed up many times. V usage is TRBV7-8 and J usage is TRBJ2-1; 12 bases align to TRBD2. The CDR3 loop spans 14 amino acids. The germline gives CDR1 SGHVS, CDR2 FQNEAQ. V shed 4 bases, J shed 10 bases, and the junction held 5 bases outside the gene matches. The CDR3 bases are TGTGCCAGCAGCTCTACTAGCGGGGGGCGAGAGCAGTTCTTC. Protein product: CASSSTSGGREQFF.

This clonotype appeared a few times. This chain joins TRBV10-3 and TRBJ2-7; TRBD1 matches 10 bases. The V segment lost 3 bases and the J segment 1 base; nucleotides outside the gene matches: 3. This CDR3 comprises 15 residues. Looked up from germline, CDR1 is ENHRY and CDR2 is SYGVKD. The CDR3 region has the DNA TGTGCCATCAGTGATCGGGACAGGGGTTCCTACGAGCAGTACTTC. This gives the protein CAISDRDRGSYEQYF.

This clonotype was picked up a small number of times. This chain links TRBV6-2 or TRBV6-3 with TRBJ2-2; 9 positions match TRBD2. The CDR3 runs to 15 residues. Unmatched junction bases numbered 7, after V lost 7 bases and J lost 4 bases. The germline CDR1 and CDR2 sequences are MNHEY and SVGEGT. The CDR3: CASIGRGGPTGELFF. CDR3 in DNA: TGTGCCAGCATTGGGCGGGGGGGCCCCACCGGGGAGCTGTTTTTT.

Points on this clonotype: The conserved phenylalanine or tryptophan normally closing the CDR3 is absent here, so this likely arose from a read error. The V gene is TRBV6-5, the J gene TRBJ2-5; TRBD2 matches 7 bases. Looked up from germline, CDR1 is MNHEY and CDR2 is SVGAGI. This CDR3 contains 15 residues. V shed 6 bases, J shed 5 bases, and the junction held 12 bases outside the gene matches. The CDR3 nucleotides read TGTGCCAGCAGAACGGAAGGACTAGGGACGGAGACCCAGTACTTA. As protein: CASRTEGLGTETQYL.

The chain uses TRBV6-2 or TRBV6-3 and TRBJ2-1, with 9 bases matching TRBD2. In germline, CDR1 is MNHEY, CDR2 SVGEGT. This CDR3 has 16 residues. Losses at the gene ends were 7 bases for V and 5 bases for J; bases not matched to a gene: 12. The CDR3 DNA reads TGTGCCAGCACCGATTTAGCGGGGGCCTTCGACAATGAGCAGTTCTTC. Translated: CASTDLAGAFDNEQFF.

CDR3 sequence reads: CASSHTGQMNTEAFF. The DNA of the CDR3 is TGCGCCAGCAGCCACACGGGACAGATGAACACTGAAGCTTTCTTT. The V call is TRBV5-1, the J call TRBJ1-1; 7 bases are shared with TRBD1. With 4 bases clipped from V and 0 bases from J, the junction kept 6 bases outside the gene matches. CDR1 and CDR2 from the germline V gene are SGHRS and YFSETQ. The CDR3 extends over 15 amino acids.

This clonotype was detected only a few times. This chain uses TRBV6-2 or TRBV6-3 with TRBJ1-5; D is uncertain. CDR3 length equals 16 residues. V lost 6 bases and J 0 bases, leaving 15 bases between the germline ends. CDR1 and CDR2 (germline): MNHEY, SVGEGT. DNA for the CDR3: TGTGCCAGCAGCGCCACACAAGAATATAGCAATCAGCCCCAGCATTTT. Its protein product is CASSATQEYSNQPQHF.

This clonotype was seen a handful of times. The gene calls are TRBV7-9 and TRBJ1-5; D not resolved. CDR3 size: 14 residues. Germline CDR1 SEHNR, CDR2 FQNEAQ (reference sequence). V was shortened by 1 base and J by 0 bases, with 4 bases between the two germline ends. The CDR3, as DNA: TGTGCCAGCAGCTTAGACGATAGCAATCAGCCCCAGCATTTT. This translates into CASSLDDSNQPQHF.

The V gene is TRBV7-4, the J gene TRBJ1-3; the match to TRBD1 covers 8 bases. Germline CDR1 SGHVT, CDR2 SQSDAQ. With 2 bases clipped from V and 6 bases from J, the junction kept 6 bases outside the gene matches. This CDR3 spans 15 amino acids. In DNA, the CDR3 is TGTGCCAGCAGCTTATCCGACAGGGGTGAAAACACCATATATTTT. Translation: CASSLSDRGENTIYF.

The chain joins TRBV19 to TRBJ1-2; D gene uncertain. This CDR3 has 15 residues. V gave up 7 bases and J gave up 7 bases, with 22 bases separating them. Per germline, CDR1 LNHDA and CDR2 SQIVND (reference sequence). Written as DNA, the CDR3 is TGTGCCAGTACTCGAAGGCAAGATACAATCGCTGGCTACACCTTC. It yields the protein CASTRRQDTIAGYTF.

CDR3 residues: CASTREGGLVTDTQYF. For the CDR3, the DNA is TGTGCCAGCACCCGAGAAGGGGGGCTAGTCACAGATACGCAGTATTTT. The V and J genes are TRBV27 and TRBJ2-3, with D perhaps being TRBD1 or TRBD2 (6 bases each). This CDR3 region has 16 residues. V lost 7 bases and J lost 2, with 19 bases in between. The germline V gene has CDR1 MNHEY and CDR2 SMNVEV (reference sequence).

This clonotype was seen at least ten times. The genes are TRBV7-2 and TRBJ2-7, with 8 nucleotides matching TRBD2. The CDR3 spans 15 residues. V was clipped by 3 bases and J by 0 bases; unmatched bases: 4. CDR1 is SGHTA, CDR2 FQGNSA, per germline. CDR3 sequence: CASSLVAGSSYEQYF. As DNA, the CDR3 is TGTGCCAGCAGCTTGGTAGCGGGGAGCTCCTACGAGCAGTACTTC.